The 26 T cell receptor beta chains below come from one sample, sequenced in a study of T cell responses to AZD1222 COVID-19 vaccine. Method: immunoSEQ multiplex PCR; TCRdb's copy keeps in-frame clones and lacks some. The sample has under 150,000 clones, around 89% seen once. Sequences were derived from peripheral blood, sampled on day 0 of MenACWY control vaccination. Source of these receptors: an adult in good health.

The chain has TRBV7-2 and TRBJ2-2, with D perhaps matching TRBD2 (6 bases). V was pared by 3 bases and J by 3 bases, with 11 bases between. CDR1 SGHTA and CDR2 FQGNSA come from the germline V gene. The CDR3 totals 15 residues. The DNA of the CDR3 is TGTGCCAGCAGCTTCAAGGGACTTGACACCGGGGAGCTGTTTTTT. As protein: CASSFKGLDTGELFF.

The V gene is TRBV12-3 or TRBV12-4, the J gene TRBJ1-2; 7 bases are shared with TRBD1. The CDR3 consists of 12 residues. V lost 6 bases, J lost 6 bases, and 4 bases stayed unmatched. The chain's CDR3 is CASRGDRDGYTF. The CDR3 DNA follows: TGTGCCAGCAGGGGAGACAGGGATGGCTACACCTTC.

To note about this clone: The same CDR3 arises from other DNA sequences in this sample as well. This chain uses TRBV3-1 (or the pseudogene TRBV3-2) with TRBJ1-5; no definite D call. V lost 1 base and J lost 2, with 3 bases in between. In germline, CDR1 is LGHDT, CDR2 YNNKEL (reference sequence). The CDR3 extends over 13 amino acids. As DNA, the CDR3 is TGTGCCAGCAGCCAAGGGGGCAATCAGCCCCAGCATTTT. Protein: CASSQGGNQPQHF.

CDR3 in DNA: TGTGCCAGCAGTTCCGGGACACTGGGGGCCAGCACAGATACGCAGTATTTT. It encodes CASSSGTLGASTDTQYF. The chain joins TRBV6-2 or TRBV6-3 to TRBJ2-3; TRBD1 might be the D (6 bases). The CDR3 contains 17 residues. Trimming stripped 4 bases from V and 0 bases from J, with 17 bases between. CDR1 MNHEY and CDR2 SVGEGT come from the germline V gene.

This clone has just one count. The CDR3 DNA is TGTGCCAGCAGCCCCCGGGCCGATGAAACCTACGAGCAGTACTTC. Translated, it gives CASSPRADETYEQYF. This sequence joins TRBV4-2 and TRBJ2-7; unclear D gene. The CDR3 length is 15 residues. Trimming took 4 bases from V and 2 from J, leaving 15 bases between them. Germline CDR1 LGHNA, CDR2 YNFKEQ.

The rearrangement joins TRBV7-9 to TRBJ2-7; D may be TRBD1 (6 bases). V was cut by 4 bases and J by 6 bases, with 16 bases left in between. CDR3 length: 14 amino acids. Germline lookup yields CDR1 SEHNR and CDR2 FQNEAQ (reference sequence). The CDR3 here is CASSSMSGVAEQYF. CDR3 DNA: TGTGCCAGCAGCTCTATGTCAGGGGTTGCCGAGCAGTACTTC.

The CDR3 protein is CASSPLTPGRGGNTIYF. For the CDR3, the DNA is TGTGCCAGCAGCCCTCTTACGCCCGGGAGAGGTGGAAACACCATATATTTT. V and J are TRBV7-8 and TRBJ1-3; no clear D. V dropped 5 bases and J dropped 3 bases, with 20 bases sitting between them. CDR1 and CDR2 from the germline V gene are SGHVS and FQNEAQ. The CDR3 is 17 amino acids.

V gene TRBV18 combines with J gene TRBJ2-5, with D perhaps assigned TRBD1 or TRBD2 (5 bases each). Looked up from germline, CDR1 is KGHSH and CDR2 is LQKENI. With 3 bases removed from V and 3 bases from J, the gap between germline ends came to 11 bases. The CDR3 totals 14 residues. The CDR3 loop is CASSPRGAKETQYF. CDR3 in DNA: TGTGCCAGCTCACCTCGAGGGGCGAAAGAGACCCAGTACTTC.

Worth noting for this clone: Within the sample, other DNA sequences also encode this same CDR3. CDR3 in amino acids: CASSLKYEQYF. In nucleotides, the CDR3 is TGTGCCAGCAGCTTAAAATACGAGCAGTACTTC. This chain uses TRBV7-2 with TRBJ2-7; no clear D. The CDR3 runs to 11 residues. Germline V gives CDR1 SGHTA, CDR2 FQGNSA. With 2 bases removed from V and 4 bases from J, the gap between germline ends came to 3 bases.

The chain links TRBV3-1 (or the pseudogene TRBV3-2) to TRBJ2-5, with TRBD2 matching over 7 bases. Per the germline V gene, CDR1 is LGHDT and CDR2 is YNNKEL (reference sequence). The CDR3 consists of 13 residues. The V gene end was trimmed by 4 bases and the J gene end by 13 bases; junction bases not matched to a gene: 12. The CDR3 protein is CASSPLTSVPGYF. DNA for the CDR3: TGTGCCAGCAGCCCTCTAACTAGCGTCCCGGGGTACTTC.

The chain combines TRBV6-1 with TRBJ2-7; D is ambiguous. Germline-derived CDR1 and CDR2 are MNHNS and SASEGT. V lost 2 bases to trimming and J lost 0 bases, with 2 bases between them. The CDR3 runs 12 residues. The CDR3 spells CASSESSYEQYF. The CDR3, as DNA: TGTGCCAGCAGTGAAAGCTCCTACGAGCAGTACTTC.

The J gene is TRBJ2-7, the V gene TRBV2; 9 positions agree with TRBD1. This CDR3 is built from 15 residues. V trimming: 3 bases; J trimming: 1 base; junction bases outside the gene matches: 4. The germline V gene encodes CDR1 SNHLY and CDR2 FYNNEI. The CDR3 loop is CASSDWGQGSYEQYF. The DNA of the CDR3 is TGTGCCAGCAGTGATTGGGGACAGGGTTCCTACGAGCAGTACTTC.

V gene TRBV3-1 (or the pseudogene TRBV3-2) combines with J gene TRBJ1-1, with D tentatively TRBD1 (6 bases). Germline loops: CDR1 LGHDT, CDR2 YNNKEL (reference sequence). This CDR3 is built from 14 residues. Deletions cut 4 bases from V and 1 base from J, with 10 bases between. The CDR3 reads CASSRTARNTEAFF. As DNA, the CDR3 is TGTGCCAGCAGCCGGACAGCTAGGAACACTGAAGCTTTCTTT.

This chain joins TRBV29-1 and TRBJ2-1, with 13 bases that match TRBD2. The CDR3 has 15 residues. The germline CDR1 and CDR2 sequences are SQVTM and ANQGSEA. The ends lost 6 bases at V and 7 bases at J; junction bases unmatched: 9. CDR3 sequence (DNA): TGCAGCGTGACCAAGGGACTAGCGGGAACTAATGAGCAGTTCTTC. Its protein product is CSVTKGLAGTNEQFF.

The chain employs TRBV11-2 and TRBJ2-7; TRBD1 matches at 10 bases. CDR3 size: 15 residues. The V and J ends lost 6 bases and 6 bases, in that order; junction bases with no gene match: 11. Germline V gives CDR1 SGHAT, CDR2 FQNNGV. The CDR3 DNA sequence: TGTGCCAGCAGGACAACATCCGGGACAGGGGTCGAGCAGTACTTC. Its translation is CASRTTSGTGVEQYF.

V and J are TRBV6-5 and TRBJ1-1; D call uncertain. Trimming stripped 2 bases from V and 1 base from J, with 8 bases between. Germline CDR1 is MNHEY and CDR2 is SVGAGI. This CDR3 is built from 14 residues. CDR3 amino acids: CASSYGLSNTEAFF. CDR3 in DNA: TGTGCCAGCAGTTACGGGCTATCGAACACTGAAGCTTTCTTT.

This chain links TRBV4-2 with TRBJ1-4; D might be TRBD1 (5 bases). Trimming shortened V by 4 bases and J by 2 bases, and 8 bases separated the two germline ends. CDR1 and CDR2 from the germline V gene are LGHNA and YNFKEQ. The CDR3 length is 14 residues. This CDR3 reads CASSPGRTNEKLFF. Written as DNA, the CDR3 is TGTGCCAGCAGCCCGGGGCGGACTAATGAAAAACTGTTTTTT.

The chain recombines TRBV5-1 with TRBJ2-7; D is ambiguous. Trimming left V 0 bases short and J 6 bases short, with 7 bases between. In germline, CDR1 is SGHRS, CDR2 YFSETQ. The CDR3 runs to 12 residues. The CDR3 bases are TGCGCCAGCAGCTTGGGTGGGGTCGAGCAGTACTTC. Encoded protein: CASSLGGVEQYF. Supplemented by reference TRBV5-1 and TRBJ2-7, the full variable domain reads KAGVTQTPRYLIKTRGQQVTLSCSPISGHRSVSWYQQTPGQGLQFLFEYFSETQRNKGNFPGRFSGRQFSNSRSEMNVSTLELGDSALYLCASSLGGVEQYFGPGTRLTVT.

The chain couples TRBV29-1 to TRBJ2-3; D unresolved. The V end lost 4 bases, the J end lost 5 bases, and 7 bases lay between the germline ends. Per germline, CDR1 SQVTM and CDR2 ANQGSEA. CDR3 size: 11 residues. CDR3 residues: CSVAGLDTQYF. The CDR3 DNA reads TGCAGCGTTGCCGGGTTAGATACGCAGTATTTT.

The V gene is TRBV6-6, the J gene TRBJ1-1; D is perhaps TRBD1 (5 bases). Trimming cost V 5 bases and J 4 bases, with 23 bases left between them. This CDR3 comprises 17 residues. From germline, CDR1 is MNHNY and CDR2 SVGAGI (reference sequence). The CDR3 region has the DNA TGTGCCAGCAGTCAAACAACCGGGACCAAGATGGGCACTGAAGCTTTCTTT. Encoded protein: CASSQTTGTKMGTEAFF.

The CDR3 region is CSVEGSWGNTIYF. The CDR3 nucleotides read TGCAGCGTTGAAGGGTCGTGGGGAAACACCATATATTTT. The gene calls are TRBV29-1 and TRBJ1-3; D gene uncertain. Per the germline V gene, CDR1 is SQVTM and CDR2 is ANQGSEA. V lost 1 base and J lost 4, with 8 bases in between. CDR3 length: 13 residues.

This rearrangement joins TRBV5-1 to TRBJ2-1, with TRBD1 as a possible D gene (6 bases). V lost 5 bases to trimming and J lost 8 bases, with 17 bases between them. This CDR3 contains 14 residues. The germline V gene has CDR1 SGHRS and CDR2 YFSETQ. This CDR3 is CASRLSLPGDEQFF. In DNA form, the CDR3 reads TGCGCCAGCAGATTATCCCTCCCAGGGGATGAGCAGTTCTTC.

This sequence joins TRBV19 and TRBJ1-5; TRBD1 matches at 7 bases. The V segment lost 4 bases and the J segment 7 bases; nucleotides outside the gene matches: 13. In germline, CDR1 is LNHDA, CDR2 SQIVND (reference sequence). The CDR3 runs 16 residues. CDR3 residues: CASSSYTGVQGQPQHF. The DNA of the CDR3 is TGTGCCAGTAGTAGTTACACAGGGGTACAAGGGCAGCCCCAGCATTTT.

This rearrangement joins TRBV10-3 to TRBJ1-5; TRBD1 matches at 10 bases. Germline V gives CDR1 ENHRY, CDR2 SYGVKD. The V gene end was trimmed by 8 bases and the J gene end by 4 bases; junction bases not matched to a gene: 2. This CDR3 contains 13 residues. CDR3 in amino acids: CAIGTGENQPQHF. The CDR3 nucleotides read TGTGCCATCGGGACAGGGGAAAATCAGCCCCAGCATTTT.

This clone is a singleton in its sample. Here the CDR3 DNA reads TGTGCCAGCAGGGCGGGGGTGACTGAAGCTTTCTTT. Translation gives CASRAGVTEAFF. The chain employs TRBV12-3 or TRBV12-4 and TRBJ1-1, with D perhaps matching TRBD1 (5 bases). V was cut by 6 bases and J by 5 bases, with 10 bases left in between. CDR3 size: 12 residues.

As concerns this clone: Other DNA sequences of this sample code for an identical CDR3. The rearrangement uses TRBV5-6 and TRBJ2-1, with 13 bases identical to TRBD2. Germline assignment: CDR1 SGHDT and CDR2 YYEEEE. The V segment lost 0 bases and the J segment 6 bases; nucleotides outside the gene matches: 0. The CDR3 has 15 amino acids. The DNA of the CDR3 is TGTGCCAGCAGCTTGGGACTAGCGGGAGGCAATGAGCAGTTCTTC. It codes for CASSLGLAGGNEQFF.